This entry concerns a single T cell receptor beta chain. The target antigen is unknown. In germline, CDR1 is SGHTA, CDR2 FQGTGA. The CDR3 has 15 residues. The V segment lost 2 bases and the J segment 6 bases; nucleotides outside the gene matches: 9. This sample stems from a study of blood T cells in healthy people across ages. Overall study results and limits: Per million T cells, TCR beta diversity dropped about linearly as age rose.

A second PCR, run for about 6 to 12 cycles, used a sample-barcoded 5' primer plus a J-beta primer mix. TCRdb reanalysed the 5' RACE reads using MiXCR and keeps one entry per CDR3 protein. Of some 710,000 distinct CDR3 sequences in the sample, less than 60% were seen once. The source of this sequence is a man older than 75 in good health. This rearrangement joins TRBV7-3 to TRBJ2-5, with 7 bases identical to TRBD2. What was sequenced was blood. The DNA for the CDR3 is TGTGCCAGCAGCTTAGGGCAGGGACTAAGGCAGACCCAGTACTTC. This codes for CASSLGQGLRQTQYF.